These 7 T cell receptor beta chains were all obtained from the same sample, sequenced in a study of blood T cell repertoires in COVID-19. TCRdb's table, derived via immunoSEQ multiplex PCR, lists solely in-frame clones and lacks some. Among fewer than 300,000 clones listed, 91% were seen once. The source material was peripheral blood. These receptors were taken from a woman aged 30 to 39 with COVID-19, enrolled during active disease.

This clone was counted once. The chain has TRBV5-6 and TRBJ2-3, with D tentatively TRBD1 (6 bases). V shed 6 bases and J shed 4 bases, with 15 bases lying between them. This CDR3 is 14 amino acids long. In germline, CDR1 is SGHDT, CDR2 YYEEEE. The CDR3 DNA is TGTGCCAGCATCCTGCAGGGGCTGGCAGATACGCAGTATTTT. This encodes CASILQGLADTQYF.

This CDR3 is CASSLGTVIGNTIYF. The CDR3 region has the DNA TGTGCCAGCAGCCTAGGGACAGTCATTGGAAACACCATATATTTT. The V call is TRBV3-1 (or the pseudogene TRBV3-2), the J call TRBJ1-3; 7 bases are a match to TRBD1. Germline assignment: CDR1 LGHDT and CDR2 YNNKEL (reference sequence). CDR3 size: 15 residues. Unmatched junction bases numbered 6, after V lost 4 bases and J lost 3 bases.

CDR3 sequence (DNA): TGTGCCAGCAGTCGGCCCCCAGGGAGGAGCTCCTACAATGAGCAGTTCTTC. It encodes CASSRPPGRSSYNEQFF. The chain recombines TRBV28 with TRBJ2-1; TRBD2 might be the D (6 bases). Germline CDR1 MDHEN, CDR2 SYDVKM. There are 17 residues in the CDR3. Deletions cut 5 bases from V and 0 bases from J, with 17 bases between.

This clone was recorded a few times. The chain employs TRBV5-1 and TRBJ2-7; D might be TRBD1 (5 bases). The CDR3 totals 14 residues. CDR1 SGHRS and CDR2 YFSETQ come from the germline V gene. Trimming removed 2 bases at V and 6 bases at J, with 15 bases between. The CDR3 DNA reads as TGCGCCAGCAGCTTAGGGGTAGAGACGTCCGAGCAGTACTTC. Amino acids: CASSLGVETSEQYF.

The chain has TRBV7-2 and TRBJ1-5, with no clear D. Germline V lookup: CDR1 SGHTA, CDR2 FQGNSA. The CDR3 runs to 14 residues. Trimming left V 5 bases short and J 7 bases short, with 15 bases between. CDR3 region: CASSPRTGAQPQHF. CDR3 nucleotides: TGTGCCAGCAGCCCACGGACGGGAGCCCAGCCCCAGCATTTT.

The rearrangement uses TRBV9 and TRBJ2-3, with 9 bases matching TRBD2. J gave up 4 bases and V 0 bases, and 3 bases lay outside the gene matches. The germline gives CDR1 SGDLS, CDR2 YYNGEE. The CDR3 contains 15 residues. The CDR3: CASSVGGLAADTQYF. The CDR3 DNA sequence: TGTGCCAGCAGCGTAGGGGGACTAGCCGCAGATACGCAGTATTTT.

The chain has TRBV29-1 and TRBJ2-1, with D unresolved. Germline V lookup: CDR1 SQVTM, CDR2 ANQGSEA. Trimming left V 7 bases short and J 0 bases short, with 13 bases between. This CDR3 is built from 14 residues. For the CDR3, the DNA is TGCAGCGCCTCGCTATATGGCTCCTACAATGAGCAGTTCTTC. The encoded protein is CSASLYGSYNEQFF.